The clone carrying this TCR beta chain was seen many times. What it recognizes is unknown. The junction had 3 bases not matched to a gene; V was cut back by 5 bases and J by 0 bases. CDR3 length: 15 amino acids. Germline assignment: CDR1 SEHNR and CDR2 FQNEAQ (reference sequence). The data were taken from a study of CD8+CD57+ T cells in acquired aplastic anemia. Study context: Sorted CD4+ and CD8+ cells yielded 3 to 3.5 ug of DNA on average. Among healthy donors, CD4+ cells averaged roughly 9.8 million reads. Broader study findings: CD8+ Simpson's diversity did not differ significantly between patients and controls. Under 35 was the count of CD8+ CDR3 sequences that patients shared with controls.

Genomic DNA, serving as template, underwent TCR beta VDJ and CDR3 profiling. TCRdb redid the calling of the reads with MiXCR, one entry per CDR3 protein. The sample has a few hundred thousand distinct CDR3 sequences; approximately 57% are singletons. V gene TRBV7-9 combines with J gene TRBJ1-4; 7 bases match TRBD1. This clonotype originated in a human donor in good health. The material sequenced was sorted CD4+, CD8+, or CD8+CD57+ T cells (not recorded which) from PBMCs. Written as DNA, the CDR3 is TGTGCCAGCAGCCGGGACAGCTCAACTAATGAAAAACTGTTTTTT. Translation: CASSRDSSTNEKLFF.